This TCR beta chain was captured in a study of regulatory T cells in long-lasting Graves disease. Specified time point: newly diagnosed GD, antithyroid drugs for less than 3 months. Isolated PBMC RNA provided the starting material for the TCR library. Arm-PCR of CDR3 regions and iRepertoire HTBI primers were used to build TCR beta libraries. MiXCR, applied by TCRdb to the multiplex PCR reads, yields one record per CDR3 protein. The sample lists 680,000 or so distinct CDR3 sequences, about 16% occurring once. The CDR3 has 13 amino acids. Germline V CDR1 and CDR2: SGHRS, YFSETQ. V shed 3 bases and J shed 8 bases, with 12 bases lying between them. This clonotype was seen only a few times. These data were also filed under a second study, of T cells in Graves' hyperthyroidism and ophthalmopathy. From that paper: First-round RT-PCR targeting the TCR CDR3 was performed with the HTBI primer set.

The rearrangement joins TRBV5-1 to TRBJ2-1; TRBD1 is a possible D gene (5 bases). Sequenced here: peripheral blood mononuclear cells (PBMCs), sampled at new diagnosis, from a patient treated with antithyroid drugs. The origin of this receptor is a young woman with Graves disease. For the CDR3, the DNA is TGCGCCAGCAGCTCCAGGGTTTCACATGAGCAGTTCTTC. Encoded protein: CASSSRVSHEQFF.